This T cell receptor (beta chain) was recorded in a study of blood T cell repertoires in COVID-19. Overall study: Specimens from acute and convalescent COVID-19 originated in the United States, Italy and Spain. PBMCs, B-cell-depleted T cells, or T cells provided the cDNA or gDNA that made up the material.

Donors in Cohort 3 who had recovered were those with two negative PCRs, healthcare professional clearance, or resolution of their symptoms. This clone has a single count. Trimming cost V 5 bases and J 2 bases; bases outside gene matches: 8. The CDR3 spans 15 residues. CDR1 and CDR2 from the germline V gene are SGHRS and YFSETQ. In the source study's methods: Estimated nucleated cell counts came from reference gene primer amplification. Profiled with immunoSEQ multiplex PCR; TCRdb holds only in-frame clones, not every one. V and J calls and clone size come straight from that table; D and trimming were deduced from the DNA. The sample has some 340,000 clones, 70% to 90% seen once.

The clonotype comes from a woman aged 30 to 39 who had recovered from COVID-19. The source material was PBMCs or T cells enriched from blood (not recorded which). The V and J genes are TRBV5-1 and TRBJ2-3; 7 positions match TRBD2. The CDR3 coding sequence is TGCGCCAGCAGAACCGGGGGGACCCTCACAGATACGCAGTATTTT. It codes for CASRTGGTLTDTQYF.